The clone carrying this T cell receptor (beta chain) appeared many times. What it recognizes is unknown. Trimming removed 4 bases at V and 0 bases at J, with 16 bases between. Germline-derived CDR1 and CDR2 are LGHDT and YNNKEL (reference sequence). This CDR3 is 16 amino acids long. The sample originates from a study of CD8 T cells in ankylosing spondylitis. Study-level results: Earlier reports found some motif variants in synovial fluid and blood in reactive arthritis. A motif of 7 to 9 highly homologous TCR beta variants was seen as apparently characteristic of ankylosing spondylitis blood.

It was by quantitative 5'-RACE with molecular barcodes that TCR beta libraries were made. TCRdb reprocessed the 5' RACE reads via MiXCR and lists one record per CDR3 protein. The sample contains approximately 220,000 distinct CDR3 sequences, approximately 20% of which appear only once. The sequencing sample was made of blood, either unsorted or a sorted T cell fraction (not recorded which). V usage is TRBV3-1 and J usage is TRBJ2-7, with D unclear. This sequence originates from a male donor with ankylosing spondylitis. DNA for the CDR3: TGTGCCAGCAGCCCTTCCCAAGGATGGTTCTCCTACGAGCAGTACTTC. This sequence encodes CASSPSQGWFSYEQYF.